A single T cell receptor (beta chain) is shown here with its context. What antigen it recognizes has not been identified. No quality values exist for individual bases; no much larger clone is one base distant. From the cysteine up to the phenylalanine, the CDR3 has a length of 13 residues. The sequence is cut down to CDR3 DNA, 39 bases in frame from base 1. V was cut back by 1 base and J by 4 bases, leaving a gap of 7 bases between them. CDR1 is given as LGHNA and CDR2 as YNFKEQ, both from the germline V gene. Libraries were made using RT-PCR. The listed sequencing device is NextSeq 550. TCRdb reprocessing: public reads trimmed at Q25 with fastp, clones called with MiXCR, in-frame beta chains kept. Each CDR3 protein gets just one entry, which takes the most common genes and DNA from the rows behind it. Across this sample there are about 40,000 distinct CDR3 sequences, with about 31% seen only once. The top ten constitute about 78% of the sample.

This sample was included in a study of patients and donors after allogeneic stem cell transplantation (dated by TCRdb to the early 2020s). The chain couples TRBV4-2 to TRBJ1-2; the D gene identity is not certain. Sample: blood, either unsorted or a sorted T cell fraction (not recorded which). This TCR was recovered from a human donor who was either an allogeneic HSCT recipient or a stem cell or donor lymphocyte infusion donor (not recorded which). It is not recorded whose cells these are; they may come from a transplant donor. Here is the DNA: TGTGCCAGCAGCCAAGCCAGCGTCTATGGCTACACCTTC. The resulting protein is CASSQASVYGYTF.